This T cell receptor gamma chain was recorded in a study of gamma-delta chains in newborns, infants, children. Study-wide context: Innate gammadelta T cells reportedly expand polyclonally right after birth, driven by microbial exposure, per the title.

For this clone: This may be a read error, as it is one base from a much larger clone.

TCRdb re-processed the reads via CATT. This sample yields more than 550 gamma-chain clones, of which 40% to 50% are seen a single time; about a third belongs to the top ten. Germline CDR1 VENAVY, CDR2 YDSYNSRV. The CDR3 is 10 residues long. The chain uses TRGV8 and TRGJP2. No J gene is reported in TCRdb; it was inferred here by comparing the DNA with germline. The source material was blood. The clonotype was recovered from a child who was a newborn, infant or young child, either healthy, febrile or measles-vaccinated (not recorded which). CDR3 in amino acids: CAAWDWIKTF. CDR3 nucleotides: TGTGCCGCCTGGGATTGGATCAAGACGTTT.